The 14 T cell receptor beta chains presented below share a single source sample, sequenced in a study of Graves' ophthalmopathy and Graves' hyperthyroidism. TCR beta CDR3 regions were amplified from RNA transcripts. First-round RT-PCR with HTBI primers preceded a second-round multiplex PCR. TCRdb ran MiXCR on the multiplex PCR reads and lists one entry per CDR3 protein. The data show 400,000 to 450,000 distinct CDR3 sequences, more than 20% seen once. Sequencing input: peripheral blood. All receptors come from a woman in her late teens or twenties with stable Graves' hyperthyroidism.

This clonotype was recorded many times. V and J are TRBV9 and TRBJ1-3, with D maybe TRBD1 (5 bases). Per the germline V gene, CDR1 is SGDLS and CDR2 is YYNGEE. The CDR3 consists of 16 residues. The V end was cut by 0 bases, the J end by 0 bases, with 10 bases between. The CDR3 DNA sequence: TGTGCCAGCAGCGTAGCGGGGCCTTCCTCTGGAAACACCATATATTTT. It encodes CASSVAGPSSGNTIYF.

This clonotype appeared many times. CDR3 in amino acids: CASSLGQGGEAFF. The CDR3 DNA follows: TGTGCCAGCAGCCTGGGACAGGGAGGTGAAGCTTTCTTT. V usage is TRBV7-3 and J usage is TRBJ1-1; 9 bases fit TRBD1. The germline CDR1 and CDR2 sequences are SGHTA and FQGTGA. The junction had 5 bases not matched to a gene; V was cut back by 5 bases and J by 7 bases. The CDR3 loop spans 13 amino acids. The full variable domain, with the rest looked up from reference TRBV7-3 and TRBJ1-1, is GAGVSQTPSNKVTEKGKYVELRCDPISGHTALYWYRQSLGQGPEFLIYFQGTGAADDSGLPNDRFFAVRPEGSVSTLKIQRTERGDSAVYLCASSLGQGGEAFFGQGTRLTVV.

This chain links TRBV11-2 with TRBJ1-1, with D unclear. Trimming stripped 1 base from V and 5 bases from J, with 11 bases between. The length of the CDR3 is 14 residues. Germline CDR1 SGHAT, CDR2 FQNNGV. The CDR3 DNA reads as TGTGCCAGCAGCTTAGTTCCATTGGGAACTGAAGCTTTCTTT. Its protein product is CASSLVPLGTEAFF. The complete variable domain, with remaining parts taken from reference TRBV11-2 and TRBJ1-1, reads EAGVAQSPRYKIIEKRQSVAFWCNPISGHATLYWYQQILGQGPKLLIQFQNNGVVDDSQLPKDRFSAERLKGVDSTLKIQPAKLEDSAVYLCASSLVPLGTEAFFGQGTRLTVV.

This clonotype was detected many times. The chain recombines TRBV5-1 with TRBJ2-2, with D unclear. CDR3 length: 14 residues. The V and J ends lost 4 bases and 4 bases respectively, with 11 bases between them. CDR1 and CDR2 (germline): SGHRS, YFSETQ. The CDR3 here is CASSPDPATGELFF. The DNA for the CDR3 is TGCGCCAGCAGCCCCGATCCAGCCACCGGGGAGCTGTTTTTT. The full variable domain, in which reference TRBV5-1 and TRBJ2-2 provide the parts outside the CDR3, is KAGVTQTPRYLIKTRGQQVTLSCSPISGHRSVSWYQQTPGQGLQFLFEYFSETQRNKGNFPGRFSGRQFSNSRSEMNVSTLELGDSALYLCASSPDPATGELFFGEGSRLTVL.

This clonotype was recorded at least ten times. The genes are TRBV11-2 and TRBJ2-2; the match to TRBD2 covers 10 bases. The CDR3 covers 18 residues. V was clipped by 5 bases and J by 6 bases; unmatched bases: 15. Germline CDR1 and CDR2: SGHAT and FQNNGV. The CDR3 loop reads CASSAAPRLAGGAGELFF. The CDR3 DNA reads TGTGCCAGCAGCGCAGCTCCCCGACTAGCGGGCGGGGCCGGGGAGCTGTTTTTT.

This clonotype was observed many times. The chain links TRBV12-3 or TRBV12-4 to TRBJ1-1, with D perhaps matching TRBD1 (5 bases). The CDR3 has 14 residues. V dropped 4 bases and J dropped 11 bases, with 20 bases sitting between them. CDR3 sequence reads: CASSSQGGSEMAFF. The DNA of the CDR3 is TGTGCCAGCAGTTCCCAGGGAGGCAGCGAGATGGCTTTCTTT.

A note on this clonotype: A much bigger clone sits one base away, suggesting this may be a read error. J is TRBJ1-3 and V is TRBV3-1; D is possibly TRBD1 (6 bases). The germline V gene encodes CDR1 LGHDT and CDR2 YNNKEL (reference sequence). The length of the CDR3 is 14 residues. CDR3 in amino acids: CASSYRGAGNTVYF. The CDR3 DNA follows: TGTGCCAGCAGCTACCGGGGGGCTGGAAACACCGTATATTTT.

The chain links TRBV11-1 to TRBJ1-2; D is uncertain. V was pared by 1 base and J by 0 bases, with 15 bases between. The CDR3 runs to 17 residues. Germline CDR1 SGHAT, CDR2 FQDESV (reference sequence). CDR3 protein: CASSLEVQRIPNYGYTF. The CDR3 DNA is TGTGCCAGCAGCTTAGAGGTACAGCGGATCCCTAACTATGGCTACACCTTC. Full variable domain (remainder filled in from reference TRBV11-1 and TRBJ1-2): EAEVAQSPRYKITEKSQAVAFWCDPISGHATLYWYRQILGQGPELLVQFQDESVVDDSQLPKDRFSAERLKGVDSTLKIQPAELGDSAMYLCASSLEVQRIPNYGYTFGSGTRLTVV.

There are many counts of this clonotype. In nucleotides, the CDR3 is TGTGCCAGCAGTCCCCTTCTACAGGGGGTAGCTAACTATGGCTACACCTTC. Translation: CASSPLLQGVANYGYTF. V usage is TRBV27 and J usage is TRBJ1-2; TRBD1 agrees at 8 bases. The CDR3 is made up of 17 amino acids. The germline CDR1 and CDR2 sequences are MNHEY and SMNVEV (reference sequence). The V and J ends lost 5 bases and 0 bases, in that order; junction bases with no gene match: 11.

This clonotype was seen repeatedly, ten times or more. V usage is TRBV2 and J usage is TRBJ2-2, with 8 bases aligning to TRBD2. V was clipped by 6 bases and J by 7 bases; unmatched bases: 13. Per germline, CDR1 SNHLY and CDR2 FYNNEI. This CDR3 contains 16 residues. The CDR3 DNA follows: TGTGCCAGCAGACTCGGACTAGCCCTGGGGGGCGGGGAGCTGTTTTTT. Residues: CASRLGLALGGGELFF.

Only one count was recorded for this clonotype. The junction shows a germline mismatch at one end, possibly a read error. The rearrangement uses TRBV12-3 or TRBV12-4 and TRBJ2-7; no clear D gene. The CDR3 covers 14 residues. The CDR3 region is CASSPRADSYEQCF. CDR3 nucleotide sequence: TGTGCCAGCAGTCCCCGGGCAGACTCCTACGAGCAGTGCTTC.

The sample holds many counts of this clonotype. This chain uses TRBV11-3 with TRBJ2-5; D might be TRBD1 (5 bases). V was trimmed by 5 bases and J by 6 bases, leaving 13 bases between them. CDR1 is SGHNT and CDR2 is YENEEA in the germline V gene. The CDR3 loop spans 13 amino acids. CDR3 in DNA: TGTGCCAGCAGCAACAGTGGGGCGCAGACCCAGTACTTC. It translates to CASSNSGAQTQYF.

The V and J genes are TRBV3-1 and TRBJ1-2, with D uncertain. Germline loops: CDR1 LGHDT, CDR2 YNNKEL (reference sequence). Trimming stripped 0 bases from V and 7 bases from J, with 9 bases between. This CDR3 contains 13 residues. The CDR3 loop reads CASSQDNLAGYTF. The DNA for the CDR3 is TGTGCCAGCAGCCAAGATAACCTTGCTGGCTACACCTTC.

This chain uses TRBV20-1 with TRBJ1-1; D gene ambiguous. Per germline, CDR1 DFQATT and CDR2 SNEGSKA (reference sequence). Trimming took 3 bases from V and 9 from J, leaving 11 bases between them. CDR3 length equals 11 residues. The CDR3: CSASRLGKAFF. DNA of the CDR3: TGCAGTGCTAGTCGACTGGGGAAAGCTTTCTTT.